The rows below give T cell receptor beta chains drawn from one sample of a study of blood T cell repertoires in COVID-19. The table came from immunoSEQ multiplex PCR; TCRdb's copy has only in-frame clones and leaves some out. The sample includes some 50,000 clones, around 83% of them seen just once. The source material was peripheral blood. These receptors were collected from a man aged 50-60 years with acute or convalescent COVID-19. Both conserved end residues are part of each CDR3. A D gene is named only where the DNA matches it firmly. Size tells how often a clone was seen (once, few, many) or the class of an expanded clone, and some rows leave it out.

V gene	D gene	clone size	J gene	CDR3 DNA	CDR3 protein
TRBV11-3	NA	NA	TRBJ2-2	TGTGCCAGCAGCCCAGGACACCTGAACACCGGGGAGCTGTTTTTT	CASSPGHLNTGELFF
TRBV19	NA	NA	TRBJ2-7	TGTGCCAGTAGTATAGATCGCTGGGGCAGGGACTACGAGCAGTACTTC	CASSIDRWGRDYEQYF
TRBV7-9	NA	NA	TRBJ2-5	TGTGCCAGCAGCCCCTACCGGGACTTAAGAGAACAGTACTTC	CASSPYRDLREQYF
TRBV4-3	TRBD2	NA	TRBJ2-2	TGCGCCAGCAGCCAAGATATGGAGGCGGGGGGTCGGGAGCTGTTTTTT	CASSQDMEAGGRELFF
TRBV7-2	TRBD2	NA	TRBJ2-2	TGTGCCAGCAGCTTCTTTAGCGGGGGGGTCACCGGGGAGCTGTTTTTT	CASSFFSGGVTGELFF
TRBV11-2	NA	NA	TRBJ1-4	TGTGCCAGCAGCTTAGAACACTACTCCCACGCGATCAATGAAAAACTGTTTTTT	CASSLEHYSHAINEKLFF
TRBV27	TRBD2	NA	TRBJ2-7	TGTGCCAGCACCTTATTTGGGGGGACTAGCTTAAAGGGGAGGGAGCAGTACTTC	CASTLFGGTSLKGREQYF
TRBV6-5	NA	NA	TRBJ1-2	TGTGCCAGCAGTTACCAGGGGAAGGGGGGCTACACCTTC	CASSYQGKGGYTF
TRBV6-1	NA	NA	TRBJ1-5	TGTGCCAGCAGTGCCGGGACATCGATTTTCAATCAGCCCCAGCATTTT	CASSAGTSIFNQPQHF
TRBV5-6	NA	NA	TRBJ2-1	TGTGCCAGCAGCCCTGGCGGGCTAGCGCTGTTCTTC	CASSPGGLALFF
TRBV6-2/TRBV6-3	TRBD1	NA	TRBJ1-2	TGTGCCAGCAGTTACGGACAGGGTGGCTACACCTTC	CASSYGQGGYTF
TRBV5-1	TRBD1	few	TRBJ1-4	TGCGCCACCTCGACAGGGCGGGATGAAAAACTGTTTTTT	CATSTGRDEKLFF
TRBV28	NA	NA	TRBJ1-2	TGTGCCAGCAGTTCCAGGGGAAGCTACACCTTC	CASSSRGSYTF
TRBV14	TRBD2	NA	TRBJ2-3	TGTGCCAGCAGCCAAGATAAGGGGTCCGCTAGCGGGAGAGATACGCAGTATTTT	CASSQDKGSASGRDTQYF
TRBV5-6	NA	few	TRBJ1-3	TGTGCCAGCAGCTTGGCGGAGTCCGGCACCATATATTTT	CASSLAESGTIYF
TRBV4-2	NA	NA	TRBJ1-4	TGTGCCAGCAGCCTTGAGCCTGGACAGACTAATGAAAAACTGTTTTTT	CASSLEPGQTNEKLFF
TRBV10-3	TRBD2	NA	TRBJ2-2	TGTGCCAGCCTTTCTAGCGGGGGGGCTGCCGGGGAGCTGTTTTTT	CASLSSGGAAGELFF
TRBV7-9	TRBD1	NA	TRBJ2-3	TGTGCCGGCGACAGGGCTAGCACAGATACGCAGTATTTT	CAGDRASTDTQYF
TRBV7-2	TRBD1	few	TRBJ2-1	TGTGCCAGCAGCCTGGGACAGGGGCTTCTTTACAATGAGCAGTTCTTC	CASSLGQGLLYNEQFF
TRBV24-1	NA	NA	TRBJ1-2	TGTGCCACCAGTGATTCAGGGCTTCTAGGGGGCTACACCTTC	CATSDSGLLGGYTF
TRBV5-8	TRBD2	NA	TRBJ2-5	TGTGCCAGCAGCTTTTTGGCGGGGGGGCAGCAAGAGACCCAGTACTTC	CASSFLAGGQQETQYF
TRBV19	NA	NA	TRBJ1-1	TGTGCCAGTAGTTACGGGGGGTCCACTGAAGCTTTCTTT	CASSYGGSTEAFF
TRBV25-1	TRBD1	NA	TRBJ2-5	TGTGCCAGCAGTGATCCGACAGGGAGCTTTTCTCAAGAGACCCAGTACTTC	CASSDPTGSFSQETQYF
TRBV4-1	TRBD2	NA	TRBJ2-2	TGCGCCAGCAGCCAAGGAGGTCTAGCGGGACAGACCGGGGAGCTGTTTTTT	CASSQGGLAGQTGELFF
TRBV2	NA	NA	TRBJ1-1	TGTGCCAGCACCGGGACAAGAACTGAAGCTTTCTTT	CASTGTRTEAFF
TRBV5-4	TRBD1	once	TRBJ2-5	TGTGCCAGCAGCTCATTTCCGGGACAGAAAGAGACCCAGTACTTC	CASSSFPGQKETQYF
TRBV19	TRBD1	NA	TRBJ1-1	TGTGCCAGTAGTAAGTCACAGGGGAGAAACACTGAAGCTTTCTTT	CASSKSQGRNTEAFF
TRBV7-7	NA	NA	TRBJ2-5	TGTGCCAGCAGCTTGGCGGTCTCGGAGACCCAGTACTTC	CASSLAVSETQYF
TRBV6-1	TRBD1	NA	TRBJ1-2	TGTGCCAGCAGTGACAGGACAGGGGGCTTCTATGGCTACACCTTC	CASSDRTGGFYGYTF
TRBV5-1	TRBD1	NA	TRBJ1-4	TGCGCCAGCAGCCTACAGGGGGATCCTAATGAAAAACTGTTTTTT	CASSLQGDPNEKLFF
TRBV28	NA	NA	TRBJ1-2	TGTGCCCTCCTCCGCCGGGATTCGGACTATGGCTACACCTTC	CALLRRDSDYGYTF
TRBV28	TRBD2	once	TRBJ2-3	TGTGCCAGCAGTTCGCCTAGCGGGGGCACAGATACGCAGTATTTT	CASSSPSGGTDTQYF
TRBV10-3	NA	NA	TRBJ2-3	TGTGCCATCACCCACCAGGGTGCCACAGATACGCAGTATTTT	CAITHQGATDTQYF
TRBV30	NA	NA	TRBJ1-5	TGTGCCTGGAGTGAAGGAGGGGTCCATCAGCCCCAGCATTTT	CAWSEGGVHQPQHF
TRBV29-1	NA	few	TRBJ2-5	TGCAGTTCCGGGAGCCGCCCAGAGACCCAGTACTTC	CSSGSRPETQYF
TRBV6-6	TRBD1	NA	TRBJ2-6	TGTGCCAGCAGTTACCCCACAGGGGCTGGGGCCAACGTCCTGACTTTC	CASSYPTGAGANVLTF
TRBV10-3	NA	NA	TRBJ1-1	TGTGCCATCAGTGAGACAGGGAACACTGAAGCTTTCTTT	CAISETGNTEAFF
TRBV28	TRBD1	NA	TRBJ1-3	TGTGCCAGCAGTCACCGGGACAGAGGAAACACCATATATTTT	CASSHRDRGNTIYF
TRBV20-1	TRBD1	once	TRBJ1-2	TGCAGTGCTAGTTCGGACAGGGGGTATGGCTACACCTTC	CSASSDRGYGYTF
TRBV24-1	NA	NA	TRBJ2-7	TGTGCCACCAGTGCCAACAGGGACTACTACGAGCAGTACTTC	CATSANRDYYEQYF
TRBV5-4	NA	NA	TRBJ2-1	TGTGCCAGCAGCGCCGATCGTGGCCCCAATGAGCAGTTCTTC	CASSADRGPNEQFF
TRBV28	TRBD1	NA	TRBJ2-7	TGTGCCAGCAGTCGAGACAGGGGCTACGAGCAGTACTTC	CASSRDRGYEQYF
TRBV7-9	TRBD2	NA	TRBJ2-2	TGTGCCAGCAGCAGCGGACTAGCGGGTAACACCGGGGAGCTGTTTTTT	CASSSGLAGNTGELFF
TRBV7-9	NA	once	TRBJ2-7	TGTGCCAGCAGCCTTGCGGGACAGCCTTCCCACGAGCAGTACTTC	CASSLAGQPSHEQYF
TRBV28	NA	NA	TRBJ1-6	TGTGCCAGCAGTTTTTGGCAGGGAAATTCACCCCTCCACTTT	CASSFWQGNSPLHF
TRBV28	TRBD1	NA	TRBJ2-3	TGTGCCAGCAGAGGAGAGGACAGGGTGGGAGATACGCAGTATTTT	CASRGEDRVGDTQYF
TRBV19	NA	NA	TRBJ1-5	TGTGCCAGTAGTATACGACCAGGGGACCTAAATCAGCCCCAGCATTTT	CASSIRPGDLNQPQHF
TRBV19	NA	NA	TRBJ1-5	TGTGCCAGTAGTATAGATGGGGGAGGTAGCAATCAGCCCCAGCATTTT	CASSIDGGGSNQPQHF
TRBV2	NA	NA	TRBJ2-3	TGTGCCAGCAGTGACTCCAGGGTCACAGATACGCAGTATTTT	CASSDSRVTDTQYF
TRBV4-3	NA	NA	TRBJ2-3	TGCGCCAGCAGCCGAGGGATGAGTGGGGCAGATACGCAGTATTTT	CASSRGMSGADTQYF